The clone carrying this T cell receptor beta chain was recorded a few times. Trimming left V 3 bases short and J 2 bases short, with 10 bases between. Germline CDR1 and CDR2: SNHLY and FYNNEI. The CDR3 consists of 14 residues. Sequencing was at survey level. Sequenced by immunoSEQ multiplex PCR; TCRdb stores in-frame clones only, minus some. The sample lists 20,000 to 25,000 clones, more than 70% seen once, with approximately 0.65% in the top ten. The sample belongs to a study of STAT5B mutations in CD4+ large granular lymphocyte leukemia. The chain combines TRBV2 with TRBJ1-1; D is unresolved. Input material: CD4+ T cells from blood buffy coats. This clonotype was obtained from a human donor in good health. In DNA, the CDR3 is TGTGCCAGCAGTGAGTCGACACTTAACACTGAAGCTTTCTTT. Translating it yields CASSESTLNTEAFF.